The sequence of this TCR beta chain was determined in a study of T cell changes during pregnancy in multiple sclerosis. The table came from immunoSEQ multiplex PCR; TCRdb's copy has only in-frame clones and leaves some out. The sample has 84,000 or so clones, about 95% seen once; the top ten hold 2.5%. There are a few counts of this clone. Germline CDR1 and CDR2: SGHRS and YFSETQ. The V and J ends lost 3 bases and 2 bases respectively, with 13 bases between them. The CDR3 runs to 15 residues. The chain joins TRBV5-1 to TRBJ2-3, with D tentatively TRBD1 (6 bases). This specimen was peripheral blood, taken in the third trimester of pregnancy. The sequence derives from a female donor with multiple sclerosis, enrolled in a pregnancy study. The CDR3: CASSWPDSNTDTQYF. Written as DNA, the CDR3 is TGCGCCAGCAGCTGGCCGGACAGCAACACAGATACGCAGTATTTT. The whole variable domain, remainder taken from reference TRBV5-1 and TRBJ2-3, is KAGVTQTPRYLIKTRGQQVTLSCSPISGHRSVSWYQQTPGQGLQFLFEYFSETQRNKGNFPGRFSGRQFSNSRSEMNVSTLELGDSALYLCASSWPDSNTDTQYFGPGTRLTVL.